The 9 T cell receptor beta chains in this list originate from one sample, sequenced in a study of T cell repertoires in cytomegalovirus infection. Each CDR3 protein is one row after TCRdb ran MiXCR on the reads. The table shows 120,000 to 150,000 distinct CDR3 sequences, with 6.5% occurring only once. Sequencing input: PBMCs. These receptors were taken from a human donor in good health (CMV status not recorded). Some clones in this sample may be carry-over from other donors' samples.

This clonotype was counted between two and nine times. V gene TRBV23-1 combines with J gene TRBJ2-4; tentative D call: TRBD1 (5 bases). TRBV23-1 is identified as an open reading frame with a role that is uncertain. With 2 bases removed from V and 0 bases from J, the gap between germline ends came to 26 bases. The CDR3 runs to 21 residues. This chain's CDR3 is CASSQIRDPRTGELAKNIQYF. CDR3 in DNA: TGCGCCAGCAGTCAAATCCGAGACCCCAGAACAGGCGAGCTAGCCAAAAACATTCAGTACTTC.

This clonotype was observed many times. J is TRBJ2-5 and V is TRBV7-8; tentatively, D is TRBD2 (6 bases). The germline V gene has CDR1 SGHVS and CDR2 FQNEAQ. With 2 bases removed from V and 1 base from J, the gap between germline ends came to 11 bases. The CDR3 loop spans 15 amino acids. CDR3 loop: CASSLWASAQETQYF. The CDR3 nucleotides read TGTGCCAGCAGCTTATGGGCTAGCGCCCAAGAGACCCAGTACTTC.

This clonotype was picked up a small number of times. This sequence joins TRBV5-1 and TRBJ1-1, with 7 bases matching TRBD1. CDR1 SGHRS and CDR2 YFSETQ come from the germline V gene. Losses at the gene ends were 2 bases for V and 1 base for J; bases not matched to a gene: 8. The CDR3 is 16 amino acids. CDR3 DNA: TGCGCCAGCAGCTTCTCGACAGGGTACGGGAACACTGAAGCTTTCTTT. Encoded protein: CASSFSTGYGNTEAFF.

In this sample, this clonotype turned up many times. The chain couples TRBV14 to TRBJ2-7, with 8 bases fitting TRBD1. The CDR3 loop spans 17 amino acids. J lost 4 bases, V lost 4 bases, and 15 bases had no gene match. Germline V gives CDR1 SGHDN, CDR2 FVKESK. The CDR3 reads CASSPHSATGVGYEQYF. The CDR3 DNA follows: TGTGCCAGCAGCCCCCACTCCGCGACAGGGGTTGGGTACGAGCAGTACTTC.

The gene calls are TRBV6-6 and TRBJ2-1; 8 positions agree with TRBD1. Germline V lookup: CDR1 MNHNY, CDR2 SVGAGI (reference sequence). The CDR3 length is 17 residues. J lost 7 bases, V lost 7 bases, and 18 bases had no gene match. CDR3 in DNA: TGTGCCAGCACCGGACAGGGTGGGATTAGGGAAGAGAATGAGCAGTTCTTC. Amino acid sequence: CASTGQGGIREENEQFF.

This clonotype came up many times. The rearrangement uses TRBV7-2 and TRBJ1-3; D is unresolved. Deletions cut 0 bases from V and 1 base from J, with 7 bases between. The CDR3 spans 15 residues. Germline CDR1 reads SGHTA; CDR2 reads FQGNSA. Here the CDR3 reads CASSLAPTSGNTIYF. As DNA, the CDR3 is TGTGCCAGCAGCTTAGCCCCAACGTCTGGAAACACCATATATTTT.

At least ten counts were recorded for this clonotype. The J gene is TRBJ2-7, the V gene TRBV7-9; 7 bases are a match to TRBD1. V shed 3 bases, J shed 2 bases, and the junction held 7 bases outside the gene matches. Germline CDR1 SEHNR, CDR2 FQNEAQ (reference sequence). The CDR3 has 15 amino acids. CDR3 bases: TGTGCCAGCAGCTTTGTTTCGGGACAGCCCTACGAGCAGTACTTC. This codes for CASSFVSGQPYEQYF.

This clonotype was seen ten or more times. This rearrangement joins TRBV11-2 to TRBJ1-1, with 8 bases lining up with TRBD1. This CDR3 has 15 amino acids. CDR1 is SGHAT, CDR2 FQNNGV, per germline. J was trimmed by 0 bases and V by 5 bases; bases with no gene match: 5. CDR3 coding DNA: TGTGCCAGCAGCCGCGGACAGGGAATGAACACTGAAGCTTTCTTT. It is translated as CASSRGQGMNTEAFF.

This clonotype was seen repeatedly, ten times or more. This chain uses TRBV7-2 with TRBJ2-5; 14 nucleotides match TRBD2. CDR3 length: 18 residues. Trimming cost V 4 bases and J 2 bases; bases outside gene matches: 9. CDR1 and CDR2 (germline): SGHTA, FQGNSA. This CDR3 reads CASSSTGLAGGSQETQYF. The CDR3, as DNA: TGTGCCAGCAGCTCAACCGGACTAGCGGGGGGATCACAAGAGACCCAGTACTTC.